The sequence of this T cell receptor (beta chain) was determined in a study of T cell repertoires in aging, cancer and after chemotherapy. Whole-study context: Healthy donor repertoires were recorded over several months to years and showed clear clonal overlap.

Amplification of TCR beta used genomic DNA extracted from peripheral blood. CDR1 LGHNA and CDR2 YNFKEQ come from the germline V gene. This CDR3 has 15 residues. V dropped 1 base and J dropped 0 bases, with 9 bases sitting between them. TRB rearrangements spanning V, D and J were amplified using mixed TRB-A/B primers. From the multiplex PCR reads, TCRdb called clonotypes with MiXCR, one entry per CDR3 protein. Of a few thousand distinct CDR3 sequences in the sample, roughly 40% were seen once. The source material was blood. This chain connects TRBV4-2 to TRBJ1-2; TRBD1 is a possible D gene (5 bases). This receptor was identified in a human donor in good health. Written as DNA, the CDR3 is TGTGCCAGCAGCCAAGTCGGGGGACCTAACTATGGCTACACCTTC. It translates to CASSQVGGPNYGYTF.